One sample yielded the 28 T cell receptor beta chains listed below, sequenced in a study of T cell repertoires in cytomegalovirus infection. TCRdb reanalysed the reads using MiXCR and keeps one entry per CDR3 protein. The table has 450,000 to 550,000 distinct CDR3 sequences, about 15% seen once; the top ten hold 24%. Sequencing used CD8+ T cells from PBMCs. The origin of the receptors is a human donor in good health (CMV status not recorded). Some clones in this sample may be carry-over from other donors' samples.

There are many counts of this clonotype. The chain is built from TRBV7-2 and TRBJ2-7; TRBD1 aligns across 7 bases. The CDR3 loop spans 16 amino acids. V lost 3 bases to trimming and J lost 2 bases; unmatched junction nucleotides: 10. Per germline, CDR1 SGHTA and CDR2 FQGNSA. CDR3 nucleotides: TGTGCCAGCAGCTTGCAGGACAGGCAGCCCACCTACGAGCAGTACTTC. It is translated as CASSLQDRQPTYEQYF.

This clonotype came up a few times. DNA of the CDR3: TGTGCCAGTAGTAGTACCGGGACAGGGGTCCGCAATGAGCAGTTCTTC. Protein product: CASSSTGTGVRNEQFF. V usage is TRBV19 and J usage is TRBJ2-1; 10 nucleotides align to TRBD1. CDR3 length: 16 amino acids. Trimming took 4 bases from V and 6 from J; bases not matched to a gene: 9. The V gene's germline CDR1 is LNHDA and CDR2 SQIVND (reference sequence).

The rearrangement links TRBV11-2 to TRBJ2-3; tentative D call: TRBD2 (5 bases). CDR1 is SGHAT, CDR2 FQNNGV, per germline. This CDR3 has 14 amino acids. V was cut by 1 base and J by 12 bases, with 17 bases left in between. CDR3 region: CASSLGPLADSQYF. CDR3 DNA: TGTGCCAGCAGCTTAGGCCCCCTAGCAGATTCTCAGTATTTT.

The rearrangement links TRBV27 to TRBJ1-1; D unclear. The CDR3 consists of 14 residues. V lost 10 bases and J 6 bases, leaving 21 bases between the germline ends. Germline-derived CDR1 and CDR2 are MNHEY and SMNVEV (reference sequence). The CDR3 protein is CATAPLRERAEAFF. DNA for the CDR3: TGTGCCACCGCACCGCTTAGAGAAAGGGCTGAAGCTTTCTTT.

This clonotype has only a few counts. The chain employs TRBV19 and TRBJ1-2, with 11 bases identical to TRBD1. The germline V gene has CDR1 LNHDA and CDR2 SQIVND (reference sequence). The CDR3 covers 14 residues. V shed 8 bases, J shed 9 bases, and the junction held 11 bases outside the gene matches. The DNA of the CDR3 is TGTGCCAGTCTCCCCGGGACAGGGGGTCTACGCTACACCTTC. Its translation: CASLPGTGGLRYTF.

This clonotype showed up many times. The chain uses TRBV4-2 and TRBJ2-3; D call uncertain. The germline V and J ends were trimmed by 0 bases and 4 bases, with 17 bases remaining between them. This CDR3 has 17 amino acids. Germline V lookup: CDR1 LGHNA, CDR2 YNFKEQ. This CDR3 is CASSQEERVNAADTQYF. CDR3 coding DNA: TGTGCCAGCAGCCAAGAAGAACGGGTAAACGCCGCAGATACGCAGTATTTT.

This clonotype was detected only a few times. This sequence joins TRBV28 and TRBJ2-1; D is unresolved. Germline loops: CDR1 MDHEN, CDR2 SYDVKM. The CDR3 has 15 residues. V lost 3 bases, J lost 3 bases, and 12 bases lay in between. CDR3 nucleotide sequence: TGTGCCAGCAGTTTCCAGCCGTATGGCTACAATGAGCAGTTCTTC. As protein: CASSFQPYGYNEQFF.

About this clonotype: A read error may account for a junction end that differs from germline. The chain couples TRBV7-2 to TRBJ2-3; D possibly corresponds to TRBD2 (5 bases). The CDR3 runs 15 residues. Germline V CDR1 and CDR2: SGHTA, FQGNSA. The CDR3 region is CASSLLPGSTETPYF. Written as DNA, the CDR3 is TGTGCCAGCAGCTTACTACCGGGGAGCACAGAGACGCCGTATTTT.

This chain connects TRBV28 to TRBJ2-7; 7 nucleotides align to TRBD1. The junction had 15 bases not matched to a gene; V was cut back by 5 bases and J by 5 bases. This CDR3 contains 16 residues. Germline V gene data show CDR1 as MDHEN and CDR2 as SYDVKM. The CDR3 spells CASSPFGTVRVHEQYF. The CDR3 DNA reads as TGTGCCAGCAGTCCTTTCGGGACAGTGCGCGTCCACGAGCAGTACTTC.

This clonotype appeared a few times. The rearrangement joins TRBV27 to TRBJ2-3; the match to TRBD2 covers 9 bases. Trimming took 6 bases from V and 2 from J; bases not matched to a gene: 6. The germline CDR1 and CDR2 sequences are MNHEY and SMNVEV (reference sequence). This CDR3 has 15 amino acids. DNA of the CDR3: TGTGCCAGCAGCCGGATAGCGGGAGTCACAGATACGCAGTATTTT. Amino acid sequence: CASSRIAGVTDTQYF.

CDR3 in amino acids: CASSMGQGNEQFF. The CDR3 DNA sequence: TGCGCCAGCAGCATGGGACAGGGCAATGAGCAGTTCTTC. The rearrangement uses TRBV5-1 and TRBJ2-1; TRBD1 agrees at 9 bases. The CDR3 runs to 13 residues. Unmatched junction bases numbered 2, after V lost 4 bases and J lost 6 bases. Germline V lookup: CDR1 SGHRS, CDR2 YFSETQ.

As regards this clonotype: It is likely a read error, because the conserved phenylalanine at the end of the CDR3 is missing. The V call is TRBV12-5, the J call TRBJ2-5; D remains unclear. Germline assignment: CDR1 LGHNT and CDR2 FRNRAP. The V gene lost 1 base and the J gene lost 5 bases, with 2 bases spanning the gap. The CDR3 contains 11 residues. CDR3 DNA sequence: TGTGCTAGTGGTTTGGGGGAGACCCAGTACTTA. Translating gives CASGLGETQYL.

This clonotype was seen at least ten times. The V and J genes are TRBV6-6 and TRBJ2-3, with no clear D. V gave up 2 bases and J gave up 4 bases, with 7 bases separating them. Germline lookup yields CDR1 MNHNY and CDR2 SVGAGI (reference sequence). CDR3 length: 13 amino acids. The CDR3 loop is CASSYVAADTQYF. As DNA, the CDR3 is TGTGCCAGCAGTTACGTGGCCGCAGATACGCAGTATTTT.

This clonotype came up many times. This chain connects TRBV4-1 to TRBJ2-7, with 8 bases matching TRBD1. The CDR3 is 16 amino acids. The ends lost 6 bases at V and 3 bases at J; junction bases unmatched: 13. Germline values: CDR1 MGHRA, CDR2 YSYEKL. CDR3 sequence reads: CASSRLLGQEFYEQYF. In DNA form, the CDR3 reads TGCGCCAGCAGTCGACTACTGGGACAGGAGTTCTACGAGCAGTACTTC.

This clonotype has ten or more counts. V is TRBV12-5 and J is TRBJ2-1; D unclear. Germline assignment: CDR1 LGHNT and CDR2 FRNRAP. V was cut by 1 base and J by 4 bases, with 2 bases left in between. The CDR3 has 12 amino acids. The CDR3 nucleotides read TGTGCTAGTGGTTTGGGGTACAATGAGCAGTTCTTC. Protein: CASGLGYNEQFF.

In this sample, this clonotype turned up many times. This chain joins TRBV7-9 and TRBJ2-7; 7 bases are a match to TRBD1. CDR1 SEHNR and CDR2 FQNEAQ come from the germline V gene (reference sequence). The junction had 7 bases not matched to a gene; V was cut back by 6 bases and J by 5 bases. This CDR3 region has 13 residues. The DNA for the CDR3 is TGTGCCAGCAGAAACAGGGGTGGCGACGAGCAGTACTTC. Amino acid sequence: CASRNRGGDEQYF.

CDR3 nucleotide sequence: TGTGCCAGCAGCCCACCGGGACAGGGAAGTTCACCCCTCCACTTT. Its protein is CASSPPGQGSSPLHF. V gene TRBV14 combines with J gene TRBJ1-6; 9 bases fit TRBD1. The germline V gene encodes CDR1 SGHDN and CDR2 FVKESK. Trimming took 4 bases from V and 9 from J; bases not matched to a gene: 7. The CDR3 totals 15 residues.

The CDR3 sequence: CASSVGNRGLGYGYTF. CDR3 sequence (DNA): TGTGCCAGCAGCGTAGGTAACAGGGGGCTTGGCTATGGCTACACCTTC. The chain is built from TRBV9 and TRBJ1-2; 9 bases line up with TRBD1. The CDR3 has 16 amino acids. Germline values: CDR1 SGDLS, CDR2 YYNGEE. Trimming at V came to 0 bases and at J to 4 bases, leaving 7 bases not matched to a gene.

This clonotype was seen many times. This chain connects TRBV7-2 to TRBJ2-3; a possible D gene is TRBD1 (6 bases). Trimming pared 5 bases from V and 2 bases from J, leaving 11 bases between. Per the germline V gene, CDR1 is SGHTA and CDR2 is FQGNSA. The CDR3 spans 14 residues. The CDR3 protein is CASSPDRTTDTQYF. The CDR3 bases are TGTGCCAGCAGCCCTGACAGGACCACAGATACGCAGTATTTT.

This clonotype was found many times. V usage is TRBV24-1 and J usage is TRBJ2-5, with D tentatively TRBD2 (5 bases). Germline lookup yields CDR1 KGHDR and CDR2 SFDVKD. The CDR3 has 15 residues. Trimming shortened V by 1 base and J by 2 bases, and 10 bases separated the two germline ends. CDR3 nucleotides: TGTGCCACCAGTGATTTTAGCAGAGGGCAAGAGACCCAGTACTTC. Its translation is CATSDFSRGQETQYF.

The CDR3 DNA reads TGTGCCAGCAGCCAAGATGGGGGTCGAAACTATGGCTACACCTTC. Its translation: CASSQDGGRNYGYTF. The chain combines TRBV3-1 with TRBJ1-2; D possibly corresponds to TRBD1 (5 bases). Germline V gives CDR1 LGHDT, CDR2 YNNKEL (reference sequence). CDR3 length: 15 residues. The V end lost 0 bases, the J end lost 2 bases, and 10 bases lay between the germline ends.

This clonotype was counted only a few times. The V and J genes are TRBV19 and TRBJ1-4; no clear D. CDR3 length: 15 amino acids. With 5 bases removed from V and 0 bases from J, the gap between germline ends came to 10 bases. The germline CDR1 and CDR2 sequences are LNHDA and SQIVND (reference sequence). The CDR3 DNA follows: TGTGCCAGTAGTGTCAAAATTACAACTAATGAAAAACTGTTTTTT. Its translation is CASSVKITTNEKLFF.

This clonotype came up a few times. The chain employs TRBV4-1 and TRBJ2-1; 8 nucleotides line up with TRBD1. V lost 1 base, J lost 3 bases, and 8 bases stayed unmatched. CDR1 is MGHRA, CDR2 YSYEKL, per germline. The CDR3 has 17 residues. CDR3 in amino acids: CASSQVSTGGFYNEQFF. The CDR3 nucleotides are TGCGCCAGCAGCCAAGTTTCTACAGGGGGATTCTACAATGAGCAGTTCTTC.

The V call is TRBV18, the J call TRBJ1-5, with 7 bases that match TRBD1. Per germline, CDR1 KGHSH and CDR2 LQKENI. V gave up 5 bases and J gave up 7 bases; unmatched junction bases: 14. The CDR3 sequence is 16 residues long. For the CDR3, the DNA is TGTGCCAGCTCAACGACAAAGACAGGGTACAGCCAGCCCCAGCATTTT. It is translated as CASSTTKTGYSQPQHF.

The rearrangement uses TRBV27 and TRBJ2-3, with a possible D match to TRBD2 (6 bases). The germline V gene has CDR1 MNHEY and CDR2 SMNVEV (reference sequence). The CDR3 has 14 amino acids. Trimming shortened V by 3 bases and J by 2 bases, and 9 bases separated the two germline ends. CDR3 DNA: TGTGCCAGCAGTTTTATGGACTACACAGATACGCAGTATTTT. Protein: CASSFMDYTDTQYF.

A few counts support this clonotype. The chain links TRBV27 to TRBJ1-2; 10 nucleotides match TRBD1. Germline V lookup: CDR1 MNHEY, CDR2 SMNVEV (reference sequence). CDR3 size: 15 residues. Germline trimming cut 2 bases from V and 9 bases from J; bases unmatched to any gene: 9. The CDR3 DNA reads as TGTGCCAGCAGTTTACTCACCGACAGGGGGCAGAGCTACACCTTC. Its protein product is CASSLLTDRGQSYTF.

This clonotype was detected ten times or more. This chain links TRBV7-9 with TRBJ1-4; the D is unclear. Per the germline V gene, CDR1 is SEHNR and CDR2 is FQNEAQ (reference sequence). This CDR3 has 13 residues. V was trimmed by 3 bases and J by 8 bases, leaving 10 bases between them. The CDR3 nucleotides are TGTGCCAGCAGCTTGGGAGACGGAGAAAAACTGTTTTTT. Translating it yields CASSLGDGEKLFF.

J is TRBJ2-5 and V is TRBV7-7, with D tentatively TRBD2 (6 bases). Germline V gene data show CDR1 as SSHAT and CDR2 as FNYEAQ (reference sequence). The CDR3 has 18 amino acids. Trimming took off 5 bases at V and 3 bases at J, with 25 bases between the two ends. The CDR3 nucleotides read TGTGCCAGCAGCGATGCATTGGATAGCGGAGACCTGAAAGAGACCCAGTACTTC. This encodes CASSDALDSGDLKETQYF.